Shown below are 23 T cell receptor beta chains from a single sample sequenced in a study of prognosis after radiotherapy for stage I lung cancer. The study amplified the TCR beta CDR3 region from genomic DNA. This amplification was carried out by two rounds of multiplex PCR. The first PCR round targeted every TRBV and TRBJ gene with specific primers. TCRdb independently ran MiXCR on the multiplex PCR reads; one entry per CDR3 protein. The table records roughly 30,000 distinct CDR3 sequences, about 41% of them present only once. Source: PBMCs, taken before or after stereotactic body radiation therapy (not recorded which). The receptors here all came from a donor over 45 with non-small cell lung cancer.

Many counts were recorded for this clonotype. The gene calls are TRBV5-1 and TRBJ2-2, with 10 bases identical to TRBD1. The CDR3 consists of 15 residues. V lost 5 bases and J lost 4; bases outside the gene matches: 5. Germline values: CDR1 SGHRS, CDR2 YFSETQ. CDR3 coding DNA: TGCGCCAGCAGATCGGGACAGGGGTTCACCGGGGAGCTGTTTTTT. Translated, it gives CASRSGQGFTGELFF.

This clonotype was observed many times. The CDR3 loop is CASSNEQNSPLHF. The CDR3 region has the DNA TGCGCCAGCAGCAACGAGCAAAATTCACCCCTCCACTTT. The gene calls are TRBV5-1 and TRBJ1-6; D is undetermined. The length of the CDR3 is 13 residues. From germline, CDR1 is SGHRS and CDR2 YFSETQ. Trimming stripped 4 bases from V and 7 bases from J, with 9 bases between.

Points on this clonotype: An end of the junction differs from the germline gene, which may be a read error. V usage is TRBV25-1 and J usage is TRBJ2-7, with D perhaps TRBD1 (5 bases). In germline, CDR1 is MGHDK, CDR2 SYGVNS. The CDR3 is made up of 14 amino acids. The CDR3 sequence is CASSDEGAHYEQCF. The CDR3 nucleotides are TGCGCCAGCAGTGACGAAGGGGCCCACTACGAGCAGTGCTTC.

This clonotype was counted at least ten times. This chain connects TRBV29-1 to TRBJ2-3; 11 bases fit TRBD2. V gave up 5 bases and J gave up 6 bases; unmatched junction bases: 7. The CDR3 consists of 14 residues. Germline CDR1 SQVTM, CDR2 ANQGSEA. This chain's CDR3 is CSVRTSGGVDTQYF. The CDR3 region has the DNA TGCAGCGTTCGCACTAGCGGGGGTGTGGATACGCAGTATTTT.

In regard to this clonotype: The junction shows a germline mismatch at one end, possibly a read error. DNA of the CDR3: TGTGCCGGCAGTTACTCTGGGACTAACTATTGCTACACCTTC. Protein: CAGSYSGTNYCYTF. This chain uses TRBV6-2 or TRBV6-3 with TRBJ1-2; a possible D gene is TRBD1 (5 bases). This CDR3 spans 14 amino acids. The germline V gene has CDR1 MNHEY and CDR2 SVGEGT.

This clonotype was observed many times. The chain has TRBV6-1 and TRBJ1-5; 7 nucleotides line up with TRBD1. The CDR3 covers 15 residues. The V gene's germline CDR1 is MNHNS and CDR2 SASEGT. Unmatched junction bases numbered 13, after V lost 7 bases and J lost 7 bases. The DNA of the CDR3 is TGTGCCAGCAAGTCAGGGGGGCAGGTAGGCCAGCCCCAGCATTTT. It is translated as CASKSGGQVGQPQHF.

Regarding this clonotype: Being one base from a much bigger clone, this may be a read error. CDR3 sequence: CASIRVYQETQYF. The DNA for the CDR3 is TGTGCCAGCATCAGGGTGTACCAAGAGACCCAGTACTTC. The chain joins TRBV6-1 to TRBJ2-5; D may be TRBD1 (5 bases). The CDR3 sequence is 13 residues long. Germline CDR1 is MNHNS and CDR2 is SASEGT. With 7 bases removed from V and 0 bases from J, the gap between germline ends came to 9 bases.

Many counts were recorded for this clonotype. The rearrangement uses TRBV6-1 and TRBJ2-7; 9 nucleotides line up with TRBD2. Unmatched junction bases numbered 9, after V lost 6 bases and J lost 3 bases. This CDR3 is built from 15 residues. Germline lookup yields CDR1 MNHNS and CDR2 SASEGT. The CDR3 here is CASSYSGSSVYEQYF. In DNA form, the CDR3 reads TGTGCCAGCAGCTATAGCGGGAGTAGTGTCTACGAGCAGTACTTC.

The DNA for the CDR3 is TGCGCCAGCAGCTTAGGCGGGAGTTATGACACCGGGGAGCTGTTTTTT. Its translation: CASSLGGSYDTGELFF. The V call is TRBV5-1, the J call TRBJ2-2, with 7 nucleotides matching TRBD2. CDR1 and CDR2 (germline): SGHRS, YFSETQ. This CDR3 comprises 16 residues. The junction had 7 bases not matched to a gene; V was cut back by 2 bases and J by 3 bases. Filled out from reference TRBV5-1 and TRBJ2-2, the complete variable domain reads KAGVTQTPRYLIKTRGQQVTLSCSPISGHRSVSWYQQTPGQGLQFLFEYFSETQRNKGNFPGRFSGRQFSNSRSEMNVSTLELGDSALYLCASSLGGSYDTGELFFGEGSRLTVL.

This clonotype has just a few counts. The chain joins TRBV6-1 to TRBJ2-2; D unclear. The CDR3 spans 13 residues. Trimming pared 11 bases from V and 6 bases from J, leaving 16 bases between. Germline V gives CDR1 MNHNS, CDR2 SASEGT. CDR3 loop: CASQPGPSGELFF. The CDR3 DNA sequence: TGTGCCTCCCAGCCTGGGCCCTCCGGGGAGCTGTTTTTT.

This clonotype was detected many times. Since a much larger clone is just one base distant, this may be a read error. The chain has TRBV2 and TRBJ2-5; tentatively, D is TRBD1 or TRBD2 (5 bases each). CDR1 SNHLY and CDR2 FYNNEI come from the germline V gene. The CDR3 extends over 13 amino acids. In nucleotides, the CDR3 is TGTGCCAGCATCCCGGGGCCTCAAGGGACCCAGTACTTC. The encoded protein is CASIPGPQGTQYF.

This clonotype was seen at least ten times. The rearrangement links TRBV4-2 to TRBJ2-7, with TRBD1 identical over 9 bases. Germline CDR1 reads LGHNA; CDR2 reads YNFKEQ. This CDR3 comprises 15 residues. Trimming removed 1 base from V and 2 bases from J; junction bases left unmatched: 3. CDR3 coding DNA: TGTGCCAGCAGCCAAGTGGGACAGGGAACCTACGAGCAGTACTTC. This translates into CASSQVGQGTYEQYF.

This clonotype was counted ten times or more. For the CDR3, the DNA is TGCGCCAGCACCGGACAGGGCGGAGGCGAGCAGTACTTC. It is translated as CASTGQGGGEQYF. This chain joins TRBV10-2 and TRBJ2-7, with 8 positions matching TRBD1. The length of the CDR3 is 13 residues. In germline, CDR1 is WSHSY, CDR2 SAAADI. The junction had 8 bases not matched to a gene; V was cut back by 7 bases and J by 6 bases.

This clonotype was counted a single time. The chain carries TRBV6-5 and TRBJ2-3, with a tentative D call TRBD1 (5 bases). The CDR3 spans 15 residues. Looked up from germline, CDR1 is MNHEY and CDR2 is SVGAGI. Between the trimmed V and J ends, which lost 10 bases and 4 bases, there was a span of 21 bases. CDR3 residues: CAISDLSGAADTQYF. CDR3 in DNA: TGTGCCATCAGCGACTTGAGTGGGGCCGCAGATACGCAGTATTTT.

This clonotype was observed at least ten times. The J gene is TRBJ2-5, the V gene TRBV19, with a tentative D call TRBD1 (5 bases). The V end lost 4 bases, the J end lost 9 bases, and 18 bases lay between the germline ends. Germline lookup yields CDR1 LNHDA and CDR2 SQIVND (reference sequence). CDR3 length: 14 amino acids. CDR3 DNA: TGTGCCAGTAGTAATACAGGCCCCGGTATGTCCCAGTACTTC. Its translation is CASSNTGPGMSQYF.

This clonotype has at least ten counts. The chain links TRBV20-1 to TRBJ2-7, with a weak D call TRBD2 (6 bases). The CDR3 sequence is 14 residues long. The germline V gene encodes CDR1 DFQATT and CDR2 SNEGSKA (reference sequence). Trimming took off 6 bases at V and 3 bases at J, with 18 bases between the two ends. DNA for the CDR3: TGCAGTGCAAGCGAGGTGACTAGGCACTACGAGCAGTACTTC. Its protein is CSASEVTRHYEQYF.

In its sample, this clonotype was seen many times. The CDR3 DNA reads TGTGCCAGCAGCCTAACAGGGACTTACCCCACAGATACGCAGTATTTT. Translated, it gives CASSLTGTYPTDTQYF. This chain links TRBV11-2 with TRBJ2-3; D possibly matches TRBD1 or TRBD2 (6 bases each). This CDR3 spans 16 amino acids. V lost 5 bases and J 2 bases, leaving 17 bases between the germline ends. Germline CDR1 is SGHAT and CDR2 is FQNNGV.

Ten or more counts support this clonotype. The J gene is TRBJ2-1, the V gene TRBV7-9, with D possibly being TRBD1 (6 bases). Per germline, CDR1 SEHNR and CDR2 FQNEAQ (reference sequence). The CDR3 loop spans 16 amino acids. V shed 6 bases and J shed 7 bases, with 22 bases lying between them. DNA of the CDR3: TGTGCCAGCAGTTCACCGGGAACAGGGAAGAGGAATGAGCAGTTCTTC. Protein sequence: CASSSPGTGKRNEQFF.

About this clonotype: One end of the junction is discordant with germline, which a read error may explain. This chain joins TRBV6-6 and TRBJ2-2; D gene unclear. The CDR3 extends over 15 amino acids. CDR1 MNHNY and CDR2 SVGAGI come from the germline V gene (reference sequence). The CDR3 coding sequence is TGTTCCAGCAGTTACTCGGTGGGGAACACCGGGGAGCTGTTTTTT. Translating gives CSSSYSVGNTGELFF.

The rearrangement links TRBV6-5 to TRBJ1-2, with D perhaps TRBD1 (5 bases). The CDR3 is 17 residues long. Germline values: CDR1 MNHEY, CDR2 SVGAGI. The V gene lost 1 base and the J gene lost 7 bases, with 22 bases spanning the gap. The DNA of the CDR3 is TGTGCCAGCAGTTACTTCCCCGACAGCAGAGGAATTTGTGGCTACACCTTC. Encoded protein: CASSYFPDSRGICGYTF.

This clonotype was recorded many times. V usage is TRBV20-1 and J usage is TRBJ2-2, with D possibly TRBD1 on 6 matching bases. CDR1 DFQATT and CDR2 SNEGSKA come from the germline V gene (reference sequence). Trimming removed 3 bases from V and 3 bases from J, with 20 bases in between. This CDR3 contains 17 residues. The CDR3: CSARAVGAGADTGELFF. The DNA of the CDR3 is TGCAGTGCTAGGGCGGTTGGCGCAGGGGCCGACACCGGGGAGCTGTTTTTT.

The chain is built from TRBV15 and TRBJ2-3; D unresolved. CDR3 length: 14 amino acids. CDR1 and CDR2 (germline): LNHNV, YYDKDF (reference sequence). With 1 base removed from V and 7 bases from J, the gap between germline ends came to 12 bases. DNA for the CDR3: TGTGCCACCAGCAGAGCGGACCGTTGGTATACGCAGTATTTT. Its protein is CATSRADRWYTQYF. Using reference TRBV15 and TRBJ2-3 for the parts outside the CDR3, the full variable domain is DAMVIQNPRYQVTQFGKPVTLSCSQTLNHNVMYWYQQKSSQAPKLLFHYYDKDFNNEADTPDNFQSRRPNTSFCFLDIRSPGLGDTAMYLCATSRADRWYTQYFGPGTRLTVL.

This clonotype was seen many times. The genes are TRBV19 and TRBJ1-4; 12 bases align to TRBD1. Germline V gene sequence: CDR1 LNHDA, CDR2 SQIVND (reference sequence). V shed 8 bases, J shed 7 bases, and the junction held 5 bases outside the gene matches. This CDR3 contains 14 residues. The chain's CDR3 is CASVGTGGIEKLFF. CDR3 DNA sequence: TGTGCCAGTGTTGGGACAGGGGGCATTGAAAAACTGTTTTTT.